These 28 T cell receptor beta chains were sequenced from one sample in a study of blood T cell repertoires in COVID-19. Profiling relied on immunoSEQ multiplex PCR, and the TCRdb table lists in-frame clones only, not all of them. The table has nearly 200,000 clones, about 82% seen once. Sample: peripheral blood. The source is a man in his sixties with COVID-19, enrolled during active disease.

The chain combines TRBV14 with TRBJ2-7, with a weak D call TRBD2 (5 bases). Germline loops: CDR1 SGHDN, CDR2 FVKESK. V lost 0 bases to trimming and J lost 0 bases, with 18 bases between them. CDR3 length: 18 amino acids. CDR3 in amino acids: CASSQDPPDYISSYEQYF. DNA for the CDR3: TGTGCCAGCAGCCAAGACCCCCCCGACTATATTAGCTCCTACGAGCAGTACTTC.

The chain has TRBV30 and TRBJ1-2, with 7 bases that match TRBD1. Germline-derived CDR1 and CDR2 are GTSNPN and SVGIG (reference sequence). After removal of 4 bases from V and 4 bases from J, the junction contained 3 bases not matched to a gene. CDR3 size: 12 residues. The CDR3 is CAWTRGFYGYTF. The DNA for the CDR3 is TGTGCCTGGACCAGGGGGTTCTATGGCTACACCTTC.

This rearrangement joins TRBV2 to TRBJ2-4; 8 bases line up with TRBD1. CDR1 is SNHLY, CDR2 FYNNEI, per germline. V trimming: 8 bases; J trimming: 0 bases; junction bases outside the gene matches: 6. The CDR3 loop spans 15 amino acids. The DNA for the CDR3 is TGTGCCAGCCGGACAGGGACTCTAGCCAAAAACATTCAGTACTTC. Translated, it gives CASRTGTLAKNIQYF.

This chain links TRBV30 with TRBJ1-3; 8 nucleotides agree with TRBD1. CDR1 and CDR2 (germline): GTSNPN, SVGIG (reference sequence). This CDR3 spans 13 amino acids. V was pared by 3 bases and J by 4 bases, with 2 bases of the junction left unmatched. The CDR3 region is CAWRTGVGNTIYF. The CDR3, as DNA: TGTGCCTGGAGGACAGGGGTAGGAAACACCATATATTTT. The complete variable domain, with remaining parts taken from reference TRBV30 and TRBJ1-3, reads SQTIHQWPATLVQPVGSPLSLECTVEGTSNPNLYWYRQAAGRGLQLLFYSVGIGQISSEVPQNLSASRPQDRQFILSSKKLLLSDSGFYLCAWRTGVGNTIYFGEGSWLTVV.

The chain employs TRBV3-1 (or the pseudogene TRBV3-2) and TRBJ2-1, with 10 bases aligning to TRBD2. Trimming removed 6 bases from V and 4 bases from J; junction bases left unmatched: 3. CDR1 is LGHDT and CDR2 is YNNKEL in the germline V gene (reference sequence). This CDR3 has 14 residues. The CDR3 loop is CASRISGRYNEQFF. For the CDR3, the DNA is TGTGCCAGCAGAATTAGCGGGAGGTACAATGAGCAGTTCTTC.

The CDR3 nucleotides are TGCGCCAGCAGCCAAGAAGGGGGACAGGGGAACATTCAGTACTTC. Translation: CASSQEGGQGNIQYF. The V gene is TRBV4-1, the J gene TRBJ2-4; 10 bases agree with TRBD1. CDR3 length: 15 residues. Germline assignment: CDR1 MGHRA and CDR2 YSYEKL. The V and J ends lost 0 bases and 7 bases, in that order; junction bases with no gene match: 3.

The chain links TRBV6-2 or TRBV6-3 to TRBJ2-7, with a tentative D call TRBD2 (6 bases). CDR1 and CDR2 from the germline V gene are MNHEY and SVGEGT. The V and J ends lost 0 bases and 4 bases respectively, with 13 bases between them. CDR3 length: 15 residues. The CDR3 coding sequence is TGTGCCAGCAGTTACTCGCGGGGATTGTGGTACGAGCAGTACTTC. Translating gives CASSYSRGLWYEQYF.

The J gene is TRBJ2-7, the V gene TRBV2, with D perhaps TRBD1 (5 bases). The CDR3 sequence is 11 residues long. Germline assignment: CDR1 SNHLY and CDR2 FYNNEI. V gave up 4 bases and J gave up 5 bases, with 6 bases separating them. The CDR3 coding sequence is TGTGCCAGCAGTGCAGGGCACGAGCAGTACTTC. This gives the protein CASSAGHEQYF.

The chain has TRBV7-9 and TRBJ2-7, with D unresolved. Trimming took off 5 bases at V and 4 bases at J, with 6 bases between the two ends. CDR1 SEHNR and CDR2 FQNEAQ come from the germline V gene (reference sequence). CDR3 size: 11 residues. The CDR3, as DNA: TGTGCCAGCAGCCACTCATACGAGCAGTACTTC. Protein product: CASSHSYEQYF.

The chain is built from TRBV18 and TRBJ1-3, with D unresolved. V lost 1 base, J lost 8 bases, and 6 bases lay in between. CDR3 length: 12 residues. CDR1 KGHSH and CDR2 LQKENI come from the germline V gene. DNA of the CDR3: TGTGCCAGCTCACCACGGGAGGACACCATATATTTT. Translation: CASSPREDTIYF.

Note on this clone: This same CDR3 is encoded by further DNA sequences in the sample. CDR3 protein: CASSIDVGGGTEAFF. The CDR3 region has the DNA TGTGCCAGTAGTATAGATGTGGGTGGAGGGACTGAAGCTTTCTTT. This chain connects TRBV19 to TRBJ1-1; D ambiguous. The germline gives CDR1 LNHDA, CDR2 SQIVND (reference sequence). Trimming pared 0 bases from V and 5 bases from J, leaving 13 bases between. The CDR3 is 15 residues long.

The V and J genes are TRBV5-6 and TRBJ1-2; possibly TRBD1 for D (5 bases). This CDR3 is 14 amino acids long. Germline V lookup: CDR1 SGHDT, CDR2 YYEEEE. V lost 2 bases, J lost 8 bases, and 16 bases lay in between. The CDR3 bases are TGTGCCAGCAGCTTTCTCAGGGAGGAAAGGGGCTACACCTTC. Protein sequence: CASSFLREERGYTF.

Only one count was recorded for this clone. The V call is TRBV30, the J call TRBJ1-6; D may be TRBD1 (5 bases). The CDR3 totals 16 residues. Germline loops: CDR1 GTSNPN, CDR2 SVGIG (reference sequence). Trimming shortened V by 5 bases and J by 1 base, and 15 bases separated the two germline ends. The chain's CDR3 is CAWAPPQGSYNSPLHF. The CDR3 coding sequence is TGTGCCTGGGCCCCTCCCCAGGGATCCTATAATTCACCCCTCCACTTT. The variable domain in full, with the rest retrieved from reference TRBV30 and TRBJ1-6, is SQTIHQWPATLVQPVGSPLSLECTVEGTSNPNLYWYRQAAGRGLQLLFYSVGIGQISSEVPQNLSASRPQDRQFILSSKKLLLSDSGFYLCAWAPPQGSYNSPLHFGNGTRLTVT.

This chain links TRBV7-6 with TRBJ1-3, with D maybe TRBD1 (6 bases). The CDR3 loop spans 14 amino acids. V was pared by 5 bases and J by 4 bases, with 12 bases between. The germline V gene encodes CDR1 SGHVS and CDR2 FNYEAQ. The chain's CDR3 is CASSRQDGGNTIYF. The DNA for the CDR3 is TGTGCCAGCAGCAGACAGGACGGAGGAAACACCATATATTTT.

The chain has TRBV5-4 and TRBJ2-6, with TRBD2 identical over 9 bases. CDR1 is SGHNT and CDR2 is YYREEE in the germline V gene (reference sequence). This CDR3 is built from 20 residues. Germline trimming cut 5 bases from V and 0 bases from J; bases unmatched to any gene: 15. As DNA, the CDR3 is TGTGCCAGCAGGACAGGTGCCTCGGGACTAGCTTTCTCTGGGGCCAACGTCCTGACTTTC. Translation gives CASRTGASGLAFSGANVLTF.

The chain recombines TRBV27 with TRBJ1-2; TRBD1 might be the D (5 bases). Between the trimmed V and J ends, which lost 3 bases and 0 bases, there was a span of 14 bases. Germline CDR1 MNHEY, CDR2 SMNVEV (reference sequence). The CDR3 is 16 residues long. Written as DNA, the CDR3 is TGTGCCAGCAGTTTTTTAGGAGGGGCCACTAACTATGGCTACACCTTC. It translates to CASSFLGGATNYGYTF.

This chain links TRBV11-2 with TRBJ2-5, with TRBD2 identical over 9 bases. Losses at the gene ends were 1 base for V and 5 bases for J; bases not matched to a gene: 8. This CDR3 comprises 16 residues. The germline V gene encodes CDR1 SGHAT and CDR2 FQNNGV. In DNA, the CDR3 is TGTGCCAGCAGCTTAGTAATGCTAGCGGGAACGGAGACCCAGTACTTC. The encoded protein is CASSLVMLAGTETQYF.

This sequence joins TRBV6-5 and TRBJ1-5, with D possibly being TRBD1 (6 bases). V was pared by 7 bases and J by 7 bases, with 20 bases between. Germline lookup yields CDR1 MNHEY and CDR2 SVGAGI. The CDR3 length is 15 residues. The chain's CDR3 is CASTPRGSGGQPQHF. DNA of the CDR3: TGTGCCAGCACCCCCAGGGGCAGTGGGGGACAGCCCCAGCATTTT.

Here the CDR3 DNA reads TGTGCCAGCAGCTTGAGGGACACCTCGCAGTACTTC. Protein product: CASSLRDTSQYF. The chain is built from TRBV5-6 and TRBJ2-7; tentative D call: TRBD1 (6 bases). Trimming removed 1 base at V and 9 bases at J, with 11 bases between. CDR3 length equals 12 residues. CDR1 is SGHDT and CDR2 is YYEEEE in the germline V gene.

The V gene is TRBV18, the J gene TRBJ1-1, with 8 bases matching TRBD1. The CDR3 extends over 15 amino acids. With V trimmed by 3 bases and J by 4 bases, 7 bases remained unmatched. Germline V gene sequence: CDR1 KGHSH, CDR2 LQKENI. The CDR3 DNA follows: TGTGCCAGCTCACCGCAGGGGGCGCGGGGCACTGAAGCTTTCTTT. It translates to CASSPQGARGTEAFF. The full variable domain, in which reference TRBV18 and TRBJ1-1 provide the parts outside the CDR3, is NAGVMQNPRHLVRRRGQEARLRCSPMKGHSHVYWYRQLPEEGLKFMVYLQKENIIDESGMPKERFSAEFPKEGPSILRIQQVVRGDSAAYFCASSPQGARGTEAFFGQGTRLTVV.

This chain connects TRBV20-1 to TRBJ1-2; possibly TRBD1 for D (5 bases). V was cut by 6 bases and J by 4 bases, with 9 bases left in between. Germline values: CDR1 DFQATT, CDR2 SNEGSKA (reference sequence). CDR3 length equals 11 residues. DNA of the CDR3: TGCAGTGCCCGGGACTCCTATGGCTACACCTTC. Translation gives CSARDSYGYTF.

CDR3 in amino acids: CASSILGGTQYF. CDR3 bases: TGTGCCAGTAGTATTCTGGGGGGTACGCAGTATTTT. This chain uses TRBV19 with TRBJ2-3, with D possibly being TRBD2 (6 bases). The germline V and J ends were trimmed by 3 bases and 8 bases, with 9 bases remaining between them. The CDR3 sequence is 12 residues long. Germline V gives CDR1 LNHDA, CDR2 SQIVND (reference sequence).

V and J are TRBV15 and TRBJ1-5, with a weak D call TRBD1 (6 bases). The CDR3 covers 12 residues. The V end lost 8 bases, the J end lost 5 bases, and 10 bases lay between the germline ends. From germline, CDR1 is LNHNV and CDR2 YYDKDF (reference sequence). CDR3 DNA sequence: TGTGCCACCTCACAGGGATATCAGCCCCAGCATTTT. Translated, it gives CATSQGYQPQHF. Combining the CDR3 with reference TRBV15 and TRBJ1-5 gives the whole variable domain DAMVIQNPRYQVTQFGKPVTLSCSQTLNHNVMYWYQQKSSQAPKLLFHYYDKDFNNEADTPDNFQSRRPNTSFCFLDIRSPGLGDTAMYLCATSQGYQPQHFGDGTRLSIL.

V and J are TRBV7-2 and TRBJ1-1, with D maybe TRBD1 (5 bases). CDR1 and CDR2 (germline): SGHTA, FQGNSA. V was cut by 6 bases and J by 1 base, with 9 bases left in between. The CDR3 consists of 13 residues. CDR3 in DNA: TGTGCCAGCAGTCCTGGACAGAACACTGAAGCTTTCTTT. Amino acid sequence: CASSPGQNTEAFF. The variable domain in full, with the rest retrieved from reference TRBV7-2 and TRBJ1-1, is GAGVSQSPSNKVTEKGKDVELRCDPISGHTALYWYRQSLGQGLEFLIYFQGNSAPDKSGLPSDRFSAERTGGSVSTLTIQRTQQEDSAVYLCASSPGQNTEAFFGQGTRLTVV.

The chain couples TRBV6-2 or TRBV6-3 to TRBJ2-5, with 7 bases matching TRBD1. J was trimmed by 5 bases and V by 4 bases; bases with no gene match: 7. Germline CDR1 MNHEY, CDR2 SVGEGT. The CDR3 is 14 residues long. CDR3 sequence reads: CASSFSQGQETQYF. CDR3 coding DNA: TGTGCCAGCAGTTTTTCACAGGGGCAGGAGACCCAGTACTTC.

The CDR3 region is CASWTEGGYTF. The DNA for the CDR3 is TGTGCCAGCTGGACGGAGGGGGGCTACACCTTC. The chain couples TRBV28 to TRBJ1-2; the D gene is possibly TRBD1 (5 bases). This CDR3 is built from 11 residues. Deletions cut 8 bases from V and 8 bases from J, with 12 bases between. The germline gives CDR1 MDHEN, CDR2 SYDVKM.

This clone occurred a few times. The chain recombines TRBV6-2 or TRBV6-3 with TRBJ1-1; 7 positions agree with TRBD1. CDR1 is MNHEY and CDR2 is SVGEGT in the germline V gene. J was trimmed by 7 bases and V by 5 bases; bases with no gene match: 10. The CDR3 has 14 residues. CDR3 nucleotides: TGTGCCAGCAGTCTACGACTGACAGGGATTGAAGCTTTCTTT. Protein: CASSLRLTGIEAFF.

The rearrangement joins TRBV28 to TRBJ1-5; D remains unclear. Germline V gives CDR1 MDHEN, CDR2 SYDVKM. CDR3 length: 13 amino acids. With 3 bases removed from V and 2 bases from J, the gap between germline ends came to 5 bases. Written as DNA, the CDR3 is TGTGCCAGCAGTTTTCAGGGCAATCAGCCCCAGCATTTT. This encodes CASSFQGNQPQHF.